Listed here are 10 T cell receptor beta chains from one sample, sequenced in a study of cytomegalovirus exposure and HLA in healthy donors. PCR employed 60 Vbeta and 13 Jbeta primers. Repertoires were generated with immunoSEQ multiplex PCR, while TCRdb's copy carries only in-frame clones and drops some. This sample lists more than 40,000 clones; its ten largest clones have less than 20%. Sequencing was carried out using PBMCs. Receptors were obtained from a male donor in good health and CMV-seronegative.

The chain has TRBV5-6 and TRBJ1-2, with D tentatively TRBD1 (6 bases). The germline V gene has CDR1 SGHDT and CDR2 YYEEEE. V lost 4 bases and J lost 13, with 14 bases in between. CDR3 length: 11 amino acids. CDR3 nucleotide sequence: TGTGCCAGCAGCACAGCAGGGGAAGGCACCTTC. Protein sequence: CASSTAGEGTF. Full variable domain (rest looked up from reference TRBV5-6 and TRBJ1-2): DAGVTQSPTHLIKTRGQQVTLRCSPKSGHDTVSWYQQALGQGPQFIFQYYEEEERQRGNFPDRFSGHQFPNYSSELNVNALLLGDSALYLCASSTAGEGTFGSGTRLTVV.

About this clone itself: A junction end diverges from the germline sequence, so it may reflect a read error. The gene calls are TRBV7-7 and TRBJ2-5, with a weak D call TRBD1 (5 bases). The CDR3 is 13 amino acids. CDR1 and CDR2 (germline): SSHAT, FNYEAQ (reference sequence). CDR3 protein: CASSLHHGATQYF. For the CDR3, the DNA is TGTGCTAGCAGCTTACATCATGGGGCGACCCAGTACTTC.

This sequence joins TRBV25-1 and TRBJ1-2; 7 bases line up with TRBD1. Trimming at V came to 5 bases and at J to 8 bases, leaving 14 bases not matched to a gene. This CDR3 comprises 15 residues. Germline CDR1 is MGHDK and CDR2 is SYGVNS. CDR3 residues: CASSTRFETGYGYTF. DNA for the CDR3: TGTGCCAGCAGTACTCGCTTCGAGACAGGGTACGGCTACACCTTC.

This chain joins TRBV11-2 and TRBJ2-3, with no clear D. The V gene's germline CDR1 is SGHAT and CDR2 FQNNGV. The V end lost 3 bases, the J end lost 9 bases, and 7 bases lay between the germline ends. The CDR3 consists of 11 residues. The CDR3 DNA follows: TGTGCCAGCAGCTTTTCCGGGACGCAGTATTTT. Protein: CASSFSGTQYF.

The chain couples TRBV7-8 to TRBJ1-2; 7 nucleotides agree with TRBD1. The CDR3 is 15 amino acids. From germline, CDR1 is SGHVS and CDR2 FQNEAQ. The J segment lost 4 bases and the V segment lost 1 base, leaving 6 bases of the junction unmatched. DNA for the CDR3: TGTGCCAGCAGCTTAGAGAGGGGGCAAGTCTATGGCTACACCTTC. Residues: CASSLERGQVYGYTF.

The chain employs TRBV29-1 and TRBJ1-2; a possible D gene is TRBD1 (5 bases). Trimming left V 1 base short and J 0 bases short, with 18 bases between. CDR1 and CDR2 (germline): SQVTM, ANQGSEA. This CDR3 is 17 amino acids long. DNA for the CDR3: TGCAGCGTTGAAGCCCCCACCGAAGACAGTTCTAACTATGGCTACACCTTC. Translating it yields CSVEAPTEDSSNYGYTF.

The chain joins TRBV7-9 to TRBJ2-5; 10 nucleotides match TRBD1. This CDR3 is built from 16 residues. CDR1 SEHNR and CDR2 FQNEAQ come from the germline V gene (reference sequence). V lost 5 bases, J lost 4 bases, and 10 bases stayed unmatched. The CDR3 sequence is CASSPRQGAIGETQYF. The CDR3 DNA reads as TGTGCCAGCAGCCCGCGACAGGGGGCGATCGGAGAGACCCAGTACTTC.

The chain has TRBV30 and TRBJ1-1; D uncertain. Germline V gives CDR1 GTSNPN, CDR2 SVGIG (reference sequence). Trimming removed 2 bases from V and 0 bases from J, with 13 bases in between. The CDR3 has 15 residues. In nucleotides, the CDR3 is TGTGCCTGGAGTTATCCAATACACATGAACACTGAAGCTTTCTTT. Its translation: CAWSYPIHMNTEAFF.

The chain uses TRBV30 and TRBJ2-5, with TRBD2 matching 13 bases. CDR1 is GTSNPN and CDR2 is SVGIG in the germline V gene (reference sequence). This CDR3 spans 16 amino acids. The junction had 4 bases not matched to a gene; V was cut back by 2 bases and J by 1 base. Written as DNA, the CDR3 is TGTGCCTGGAGTCCTGGACTAGCGGGGGTCCAAGAGACCCAGTACTTC. Protein sequence: CAWSPGLAGVQETQYF.

The genes are TRBV6-1 and TRBJ2-3, with D maybe TRBD2 (5 bases). This CDR3 has 17 residues. The V gene lost 0 bases and the J gene lost 1 base, with 14 bases spanning the gap. Per the germline V gene, CDR1 is MNHNS and CDR2 is SASEGT. The chain's CDR3 is CASSEAPAGVGTDTQYF. For the CDR3, the DNA is TGTGCCAGCAGTGAAGCGCCCGCCGGGGTTGGCACAGATACGCAGTATTTT.